Below, 25 T cell receptor beta chains from the same sample are listed, as sequenced in a study of blood T cells in healthy people across ages. A second PCR, run for 7 to 11 cycles, used a sample-barcoded 5' primer plus a J-beta primer mix. TCRdb reprocessed the 5' RACE reads with MiXCR, giving one entry per CDR3 protein. The sample has about 1.5 million distinct CDR3 sequences; 42% are singletons. What was sequenced was blood. Receptors originate from a woman between 18 and 30 years old in good health.

The rearrangement uses TRBV2 and TRBJ2-4; 8 bases agree with TRBD1. With V trimmed by 6 bases and J by 13 bases, 14 bases remained unmatched. The CDR3 spans 14 residues. From germline, CDR1 is SNHLY and CDR2 FYNNEI. CDR3 nucleotide sequence: TGTGCCAGCAGGGACAGGGCCTTCTCCTACGAACAGTACTTC. As protein: CASRDRAFSYEQYF.

The chain combines TRBV6-2 or TRBV6-3 with TRBJ1-5; possibly TRBD1 for D (6 bases). Deletions cut 10 bases from V and 6 bases from J, with 19 bases between. This CDR3 comprises 14 residues. Per germline, CDR1 MNHEY and CDR2 SVGEGT. The chain's CDR3 is CATTGRGASQPQHF. The CDR3 coding sequence is TGTGCCACCACGGGCAGGGGCGCGAGTCAGCCCCAGCATTTT.

The chain combines TRBV15 with TRBJ2-1, with D possibly matching TRBD2 (5 bases). Deletions cut 1 base from V and 9 bases from J, with 7 bases between. Germline loops: CDR1 LNHNV, CDR2 YYDKDF (reference sequence). This CDR3 is 12 amino acids long. CDR3 nucleotide sequence: TGTGCCACCAGCAGAGCCGAGGGTGAGCAGTTCTTC. Protein product: CATSRAEGEQFF.

In its sample, this clonotype was seen a few times. V and J are TRBV5-1 and TRBJ1-1, with TRBD1 identical over 9 bases. The CDR3 covers 16 residues. After removal of 6 bases from V and 6 bases from J, the junction contained 15 bases not matched to a gene. CDR1 and CDR2 (germline): SGHRS, YFSETQ. DNA for the CDR3: TGCGCCAGCACCCTTGGGGGGACAGGGTTTAGCGCTGAAGCTTTCTTT. Protein sequence: CASTLGGTGFSAEAFF.

A few counts support this clonotype. V gene TRBV27 combines with J gene TRBJ2-7; a possible D gene is TRBD2 (5 bases). V was cut by 1 base and J by 2 bases, with 12 bases left in between. Per germline, CDR1 MNHEY and CDR2 SMNVEV (reference sequence). The length of the CDR3 is 15 residues. The CDR3 sequence is CASSLFGLETYEQYF. The CDR3 DNA sequence: TGTGCCAGCAGTTTATTCGGACTGGAGACCTACGAGCAGTACTTC.

This clonotype has more than one count but fewer than ten. DNA of the CDR3: TGTGCCAGCAGTTACAGGCTAGCGGGGGTTACAGATACGCAGTATTTT. Translation gives CASSYRLAGVTDTQYF. This sequence joins TRBV6-5 and TRBJ2-3, with TRBD2 matching 10 bases. V lost 2 bases and J lost 3; bases outside the gene matches: 5. The germline V gene encodes CDR1 MNHEY and CDR2 SVGAGI. The CDR3 totals 16 residues.

The chain recombines TRBV3-1 with TRBJ2-4, with D perhaps TRBD1 or TRBD2 (5 bases each). The end of the DNA aligns better with TRBJ2-7, so the J call may be wrong. The CDR3 covers 15 residues. The germline V gene has CDR1 LGHDT and CDR2 YNNKEL (reference sequence). The CDR3 nucleotides are TGTGCCAGCAGCCGACGACTCGGGGCACGCTACGAGCAGTACTTC. Encoded protein: CASSRRLGARYEQYF.

The rearrangement uses TRBV7-9 and TRBJ2-7; TRBD2 matches at 7 bases. CDR1 SEHNR and CDR2 FQNEAQ come from the germline V gene (reference sequence). The CDR3 is 14 residues long. Losses at the gene ends were 5 bases for V and 4 bases for J; bases not matched to a gene: 8. CDR3 nucleotides: TGTGCCAGCAGCGCCCTACGCGGGAGTTACGAGCAGTACTTC. Encoded protein: CASSALRGSYEQYF.

This chain connects TRBV6-1 to TRBJ1-2; the D is unclear. The V and J ends lost 6 bases and 0 bases respectively, with 8 bases between them. The CDR3 has 13 amino acids. Germline V gene data show CDR1 as MNHNS and CDR2 as SASEGT. The CDR3 is CASSQSPNYGYTF. In DNA form, the CDR3 reads TGTGCCAGCAGCCAGAGCCCTAACTATGGCTACACCTTC.

This chain connects TRBV28 to TRBJ2-1; 7 bases map to TRBD2. Germline V CDR1 and CDR2: MDHEN, SYDVKM. After removal of 3 bases from V and 0 bases from J, the junction contained 5 bases not matched to a gene. This CDR3 has 16 residues. CDR3 coding DNA: TGTGCCAGCAGTTTGCTCGCTAGCGGCTCCTACAATGAGCAGTTCTTC. Protein product: CASSLLASGSYNEQFF.

The chain couples TRBV6-1 to TRBJ1-1; tentatively, D is TRBD1 (5 bases). This CDR3 spans 13 amino acids. V lost 9 bases to trimming and J lost 5 bases, with 16 bases between them. Germline assignment: CDR1 MNHNS and CDR2 SASEGT. The CDR3 nucleotides read TGTGCCAGTTCCACAGGTGAGTGGACTGAAGCTTTCTTT. Translating it yields CASSTGEWTEAFF.

The chain couples TRBV7-2 to TRBJ2-7; D is possibly TRBD1 (6 bases). CDR3 size: 14 residues. CDR1 and CDR2 from the germline V gene are SGHTA and FQGNSA. V lost 4 bases and J lost 1, with 11 bases in between. For the CDR3, the DNA is TGTGCCAGCAGCTCGGACAGACTATCCTACGAGCAGTACTTC. Protein sequence: CASSSDRLSYEQYF.

This clonotype came up a few times. V is TRBV20-1 and J is TRBJ1-4; TRBD1 is a possible D gene (5 bases). With 1 base removed from V and 7 bases from J, the gap between germline ends came to 10 bases. From germline, CDR1 is DFQATT and CDR2 SNEGSKA (reference sequence). The CDR3 sequence is 13 residues long. The CDR3 nucleotides are TGCAGTGCTAGAGTTTGGGGGAGTGAAAAACTGTTTTTT. It is translated as CSARVWGSEKLFF.

The chain joins TRBV20-1 to TRBJ1-1; D gene ambiguous. The germline gives CDR1 DFQATT, CDR2 SNEGSKA (reference sequence). V was shortened by 6 bases and J by 0 bases, with 14 bases between the two germline ends. This CDR3 region has 14 residues. The CDR3 protein is CSAEVPPMNTEAFF. CDR3 DNA sequence: TGCAGTGCCGAAGTACCGCCCATGAACACTGAAGCTTTCTTT.

This clonotype was seen a few times. This chain links TRBV6-2 or TRBV6-3 with TRBJ2-2; no clear D. V lost 0 bases and J lost 1, with 6 bases in between. The CDR3 has 15 residues. The germline V gene encodes CDR1 MNHEY and CDR2 SVGEGT. The CDR3 reads CASSYSPLNTGELFF. The CDR3 DNA reads as TGTGCCAGCAGTTACTCCCCCCTGAACACCGGGGAGCTGTTTTTT.

The rearrangement joins TRBV20-1 to TRBJ1-5; 7 bases match TRBD1. The germline gives CDR1 DFQATT, CDR2 SNEGSKA (reference sequence). This CDR3 has 15 residues. The junction had 7 bases not matched to a gene; V was cut back by 1 base and J by 4 bases. The CDR3 coding sequence is TGCAGTGCTAGAGTCGATACAGGGGTAAATCAGCCCCAGCATTTT. Residues: CSARVDTGVNQPQHF.

The chain joins TRBV30 to TRBJ1-1; no clear D. Germline-derived CDR1 and CDR2 are GTSNPN and SVGIG (reference sequence). The CDR3 is made up of 12 amino acids. The V end was cut by 8 bases, the J end by 0 bases, with 10 bases between. The CDR3 loop is CAGMPMNTEAFF. Written as DNA, the CDR3 is TGTGCCGGGATGCCTATGAACACTGAAGCTTTCTTT.

The chain links TRBV6-6 to TRBJ2-5; perhaps D is TRBD1 or TRBD2 (5 bases each). The DNA end is more similar to TRBJ2-7, so the J call may be wrong. The V gene's germline CDR1 is MNHNY and CDR2 SVGAGI (reference sequence). The CDR3 sequence is 16 residues long. The CDR3 loop reads CASTEKGTSSAHEQYF. The CDR3, as DNA: TGTGCCAGCACCGAAAAGGGGACCTCTAGTGCCCACGAGCAGTACTTC.

This sequence joins TRBV4-2 and TRBJ2-3, with 12 nucleotides matching TRBD2. Losses at the gene ends were 1 base for V and 5 bases for J; bases not matched to a gene: 4. This CDR3 has 16 residues. Germline V CDR1 and CDR2: LGHNA, YNFKEQ. The chain's CDR3 is CASSQGGTSGQDTQYF. The CDR3 DNA reads TGTGCCAGCAGCCAAGGTGGGACTAGCGGGCAAGATACGCAGTATTTT.

This clonotype was picked up a small number of times. This chain connects TRBV18 to TRBJ2-3, with a tentative D call TRBD2 (6 bases). CDR3 length: 13 amino acids. Germline V CDR1 and CDR2: KGHSH, LQKENI. The ends were cut back, 0 bases at V and 12 bases at J, with 13 bases in the middle. The CDR3 DNA reads as TGTGCCAGCTCACCACCCAGCGGAGGGTCCCAGTATTTT. It encodes CASSPPSGGSQYF.

This clonotype showed up just a few times. J is TRBJ1-1 and V is TRBV3-1; unclear D gene. The CDR3 extends over 13 amino acids. Trimming stripped 1 base from V and 11 bases from J, with 14 bases between. Per germline, CDR1 LGHDT and CDR2 YNNKEL (reference sequence). CDR3 in amino acids: CASSQVLAGPAFF. In nucleotides, the CDR3 is TGTGCCAGCAGCCAAGTTTTGGCAGGCCCGGCTTTCTTT.

This clonotype has only a few counts. The chain carries TRBV28 and TRBJ1-6; TRBD1 aligns across 11 bases. This CDR3 comprises 17 residues. The germline V gene has CDR1 MDHEN and CDR2 SYDVKM. The trim removed 8 bases at V and 10 bases at J, leaving 16 bases unmatched. The CDR3 is CASSPFPGQGEESPLHF. The CDR3 DNA sequence: TGTGCCAGCTCGCCCTTCCCGGGACAGGGGGAGGAATCACCCCTCCACTTT. The complete variable domain, with remaining parts taken from reference TRBV28 and TRBJ1-6, reads DVKVTQSSRYLVKRTGEKVFLECVQDMDHENMFWYRQDPGLGLRLIYFSYDVKMKEKGDIPEGYSVSREKKERFSLILESASTNQTSMYLCASSPFPGQGEESPLHFGNGTRLTVT.

This clonotype occurred many times. V usage is TRBV20-1 and J usage is TRBJ2-7, with TRBD1 as a possible D gene (5 bases). With 3 bases removed from V and 3 bases from J, the gap between germline ends came to 9 bases. From germline, CDR1 is DFQATT and CDR2 SNEGSKA (reference sequence). The CDR3 is 12 residues long. The CDR3 loop is CSARETDYEQYF. The CDR3 nucleotides read TGCAGTGCTAGGGAGACAGACTACGAGCAGTACTTC.

V and J are TRBV4-2 and TRBJ2-7; D perhaps matches TRBD1 (6 bases). This CDR3 spans 18 amino acids. Trimming removed 3 bases at V and 7 bases at J, with 28 bases between. From germline, CDR1 is LGHNA and CDR2 YNFKEQ. Here the CDR3 reads CASSQTGRGSSYPLEQYF. CDR3 nucleotides: TGTGCCAGCAGCCAGACAGGTCGGGGTAGCTCTTACCCCTTGGAGCAGTACTTC.

This clonotype was seen a handful of times. The gene calls are TRBV4-1 and TRBJ2-3; possible D gene TRBD2, 7 bases. The CDR3 loop spans 17 amino acids. CDR1 MGHRA and CDR2 YSYEKL come from the germline V gene. V shed 1 base and J shed 0 bases, with 14 bases lying between them. The CDR3 reads CASSQVGGAWSTDTQYF. In DNA form, the CDR3 reads TGCGCCAGCAGCCAAGTAGGGGGGGCTTGGAGCACAGATACGCAGTATTTT.